The next 24 T cell receptor beta chains were all read from a single sample in a study of cytomegalovirus exposure and HLA in healthy donors. 13 Jbeta primers and 60 Vbeta primers were used for the PCR. The repertoire was sequenced with immunoSEQ multiplex PCR; TCRdb's copy has only in-frame clones and lacks some. The sample includes about 110,000 clones, 70% seen only once; the top ten take 8.7%. Sequencing was carried out using PBMCs. The receptors stem from a man aged 30 to 39 in good health and CMV-seropositive.

This clone was counted only a few times. This sequence joins TRBV2 and TRBJ2-1, with 11 bases fitting TRBD2. This CDR3 is built from 16 residues. With V trimmed by 6 bases and J by 6 bases, 10 bases remained unmatched. The germline V gene has CDR1 SNHLY and CDR2 FYNNEI. This chain's CDR3 is CASREPTSGSPNEQFF. CDR3 bases: TGTGCCAGCAGGGAGCCTACTAGCGGGAGCCCCAATGAGCAGTTCTTC.

This sequence joins TRBV7-2 and TRBJ1-3, with D tentatively TRBD1 (6 bases). The CDR3 runs 17 residues. Germline CDR1 SGHTA, CDR2 FQGNSA. V lost 1 base and J 3 bases, leaving 16 bases between the germline ends. The CDR3 reads CASSLVIGGAGGNTIYF. The CDR3 nucleotides are TGTGCCAGCAGCTTAGTCATCGGGGGGGCCGGTGGAAACACCATATATTTT. Full variable domain (missing parts from reference TRBV7-2 and TRBJ1-3): GAGVSQSPSNKVTEKGKDVELRCDPISGHTALYWYRQSLGQGLEFLIYFQGNSAPDKSGLPSDRFSAERTGGSVSTLTIQRTQQEDSAVYLCASSLVIGGAGGNTIYFGEGSWLTVV.

The rearrangement uses TRBV28 and TRBJ2-2; 8 bases line up with TRBD2. CDR3 length equals 13 residues. Trimming at V came to 8 bases and at J to 7 bases, leaving 6 bases not matched to a gene. Per the germline V gene, CDR1 is MDHEN and CDR2 is SYDVKM. The CDR3 coding sequence is TGTGCCAGCGGGACGGGGGGGAACGGGGAGCTGTTTTTT. The encoded protein is CASGTGGNGELFF.

The chain recombines TRBV6-1 with TRBJ1-2, with TRBD1 matching 10 bases. CDR1 and CDR2 from the germline V gene are MNHNS and SASEGT. The CDR3 sequence is 15 residues long. J lost 8 bases, V lost 4 bases, and 10 bases had no gene match. Written as DNA, the CDR3 is TGTGCCAGCAGTGGACAGGGGGCGACGGTGAAAGGCTACACCTTC. It yields the protein CASSGQGATVKGYTF.

The J gene is TRBJ1-2, the V gene TRBV29-1; D remains ambiguous. The CDR3 consists of 12 residues. CDR1 SQVTM and CDR2 ANQGSEA come from the germline V gene. Trimming left V 3 bases short and J 3 bases short, with 8 bases between. This CDR3 is CSVDARDYGYTF. The CDR3 bases are TGCAGCGTTGACGCCCGAGACTATGGCTACACCTTC. The full variable domain, completed using reference TRBV29-1 and TRBJ1-2, is SAVISQKPSRDICQRGTSLTIQCQVDSQVTMMFWYRQQPGQSLTLIATANQGSEATYESGFVIDKFPISRPNLTFSTLTVSNMSPEDSSIYLCSVDARDYGYTFGSGTRLTVV.

The chain joins TRBV11-2 to TRBJ2-2; TRBD2 aligns across 8 bases. The CDR3 contains 17 residues. The V and J ends lost 3 bases and 5 bases, in that order; junction bases with no gene match: 11. CDR1 SGHAT and CDR2 FQNNGV come from the germline V gene. This chain's CDR3 is CASSFWRRAGGTGELFF. Written as DNA, the CDR3 is TGTGCCAGCAGCTTTTGGAGGAGGGCGGGGGGAACCGGGGAGCTGTTTTTT.

The chain combines TRBV9 with TRBJ1-1, with TRBD1 as a possible D gene (5 bases). Trimming cost V 4 bases and J 1 base, with 11 bases left between them. The CDR3 is 14 residues long. Germline CDR1 reads SGDLS; CDR2 reads YYNGEE. CDR3 in amino acids: CASSPDTTNTEAFF. CDR3 coding DNA: TGTGCCAGCAGCCCGGACACGACGAACACTGAAGCTTTCTTT.

V is TRBV30 and J is TRBJ1-2; D may be TRBD1 (5 bases). The CDR3 covers 16 residues. V lost 0 bases, J lost 5 bases, and 19 bases lay in between. Germline-derived CDR1 and CDR2 are GTSNPN and SVGIG (reference sequence). The CDR3 DNA follows: TGTGCCTGGAGTGTCCCCCACATACAGGTGATATATGGCTACACCTTC. Its protein is CAWSVPHIQVIYGYTF.

The chain recombines TRBV5-1 with TRBJ2-1; TRBD1 matches 11 bases. The CDR3 is made up of 16 amino acids. After removal of 4 bases from V and 5 bases from J, the junction contained 8 bases not matched to a gene. Germline CDR1 and CDR2: SGHRS and YFSETQ. CDR3 nucleotide sequence: TGCGCCAGCAGCCTTAGGACAGGGGGCTTAAACAATGAGCAGTTCTTC. Protein sequence: CASSLRTGGLNNEQFF.

There are a few counts of this clone. The chain is built from TRBV27 and TRBJ2-4, with 9 bases lining up with TRBD2. This CDR3 is 19 amino acids long. Germline V CDR1 and CDR2: MNHEY, SMNVEV (reference sequence). J lost 0 bases, V lost 5 bases, and 14 bases had no gene match. The CDR3 DNA reads as TGTGCCAGCAGTACGCGGCGGGGGGGGTGGAATCTAGCCAAAAACATTCAGTACTTC. This codes for CASSTRRGGWNLAKNIQYF.

This clone was detected once. The chain employs TRBV9 and TRBJ1-2; no definite D call. V was trimmed by 4 bases and J by 4 bases, leaving 14 bases between them. The CDR3 length is 14 residues. Per the germline V gene, CDR1 is SGDLS and CDR2 is YYNGEE. In DNA, the CDR3 is TGTGCCAGCAGCATAAACGGTCATTCCTATGGCTACACCTTC. Translated: CASSINGHSYGYTF.

The chain combines TRBV2 with TRBJ1-2, with TRBD1 matching 10 bases. V lost 4 bases, J lost 4 bases, and 3 bases stayed unmatched. This CDR3 contains 14 residues. The germline CDR1 and CDR2 sequences are SNHLY and FYNNEI. As DNA, the CDR3 is TGTGCCAGCAGTGGGACAGGGGGAGGCTATGGCTACACCTTC. Translating it yields CASSGTGGGYGYTF.

In the case of this clone: This specimen includes other DNA sequences encoding the same CDR3. The chain uses TRBV5-4 and TRBJ1-5; 8 nucleotides align to TRBD1. Trimming at V came to 4 bases and at J to 6 bases, leaving 12 bases not matched to a gene. The CDR3 runs 16 residues. Germline V lookup: CDR1 SGHNT, CDR2 YYREEE (reference sequence). The CDR3 sequence: CASSLEGNRGGQPQHF. Written as DNA, the CDR3 is TGTGCCAGCAGCCTGGAAGGGAACAGGGGGGGTCAGCCCCAGCATTTT.

The chain employs TRBV9 and TRBJ2-7; 7 bases fit TRBD1. CDR1 SGDLS and CDR2 YYNGEE come from the germline V gene. The CDR3 consists of 14 residues. J gave up 3 bases and V 6 bases, and 9 bases lay outside the gene matches. In nucleotides, the CDR3 is TGTGCCAGCACCCAAGACAGGGAATTCTACGAGCAGTACGTC. Translation gives CASTQDREFYEQYV.

This clone has a single count. This chain joins TRBV27 and TRBJ2-5; 9 bases agree with TRBD1. CDR1 is MNHEY and CDR2 is SMNVEV in the germline V gene (reference sequence). V gave up 3 bases and J gave up 5 bases; unmatched junction bases: 7. The CDR3 is 15 residues long. CDR3 sequence: CASSFGGTGLETQYF. The CDR3 coding sequence is TGTGCCAGCAGTTTTGGAGGGACAGGGTTGGAGACCCAGTACTTC.

This sequence joins TRBV7-3 and TRBJ2-3, with 8 bases matching TRBD2. The junction had 7 bases not matched to a gene; V was cut back by 6 bases and J by 2 bases. There are 15 residues in the CDR3. The germline gives CDR1 SGHTA, CDR2 FQGTGA. The CDR3 loop is CASSRLASNTDTQYF. CDR3 sequence (DNA): TGTGCCAGCAGTCGACTAGCGAGCAACACAGATACGCAGTATTTT.

The chain uses TRBV4-1 and TRBJ1-6; 8 nucleotides line up with TRBD1. Losses at the gene ends were 0 bases for V and 10 bases for J; bases not matched to a gene: 8. The CDR3 runs 16 residues. Germline CDR1 reads MGHRA; CDR2 reads YSYEKL. For the CDR3, the DNA is TGCGCCAGCAGCCAAGATCCCCAGGGGGCAGGGTCACCCCTCCACTTT. This sequence encodes CASSQDPQGAGSPLHF.

The gene calls are TRBV5-1 and TRBJ2-1; weak D call: TRBD1 (5 bases). The CDR3 has 14 amino acids. Trimming cost V 0 bases and J 4 bases, with 8 bases left between them. The germline V gene has CDR1 SGHRS and CDR2 YFSETQ. The CDR3 reads CASSLEGPYNEQFF. The CDR3 DNA reads TGCGCCAGCAGCTTGGAGGGGCCTTACAATGAGCAGTTCTTC.

J is TRBJ2-5 and V is TRBV9, with D perhaps matching TRBD1 (6 bases). The germline gives CDR1 SGDLS, CDR2 YYNGEE. Trimming cost V 0 bases and J 2 bases, with 8 bases left between them. This CDR3 spans 14 amino acids. The CDR3 bases are TGTGCCAGCAGCGTAGGTACAGGGCAAGAGACCCAGTACTTC. It translates to CASSVGTGQETQYF.

CDR3 loop: CASSRTGGEQYF. CDR3 bases: TGTGCCAGCAGCCGAACCGGGGGGGAGCAGTACTTC. The J gene is TRBJ2-7, the V gene TRBV6-1; TRBD2 matches 7 bases. The germline V gene has CDR1 MNHNS and CDR2 SASEGT. This CDR3 contains 12 residues. The V segment lost 6 bases and the J segment 7 bases; nucleotides outside the gene matches: 6.

The rearrangement joins TRBV4-1 to TRBJ2-3; TRBD2 aligns across 10 bases. From germline, CDR1 is MGHRA and CDR2 YSYEKL. Trimming removed 2 bases from V and 2 bases from J; junction bases left unmatched: 7. The CDR3 is made up of 17 amino acids. The chain's CDR3 is CASSQLAGAPYTDTQYF. Written as DNA, the CDR3 is TGCGCCAGCAGCCAACTAGCGGGGGCTCCTTACACAGATACGCAGTATTTT.

The rearrangement joins TRBV30 to TRBJ1-2; D unclear. Trimming shortened V by 8 bases and J by 3 bases, and 16 bases separated the two germline ends. This CDR3 contains 13 residues. Germline V gene data show CDR1 as GTSNPN and CDR2 as SVGIG (reference sequence). The CDR3 nucleotides are TGTGCCGGACGGGGAGGCCTGGACTATGGCTACACCTTC. It specifies CAGRGGLDYGYTF.

V is TRBV6-1 and J is TRBJ1-5; D ambiguous. The CDR3 consists of 15 residues. The germline gives CDR1 MNHNS, CDR2 SASEGT. Deletions cut 7 bases from V and 3 bases from J, with 16 bases between. CDR3 residues: CASMYHRKLNQPQHF. The CDR3, as DNA: TGTGCCAGCATGTACCACCGTAAACTCAATCAGCCCCAGCATTTT.

The chain couples TRBV5-1 to TRBJ2-3, with 7 bases matching TRBD1. This CDR3 has 17 residues. Germline values: CDR1 SGHRS, CDR2 YFSETQ. V gave up 0 bases and J gave up 3 bases; unmatched junction bases: 10. CDR3 sequence: CASSLVFRGPGTDTQYF. The CDR3 DNA follows: TGCGCCAGCAGCTTGGTCTTTAGGGGGCCTGGAACAGATACGCAGTATTTT.